These T cell receptor beta chains were read from a single sample in a study of read filtering for tumor transcriptome and immune sequencing. TCRdb re-called the reads through MiXCR, storing one row per CDR3 protein. The table has 45,000 to 55,000 distinct CDR3 sequences, about an eighth seen once. The sequenced material came from a population of CD138-negative cells sorted from bone marrow. The receptors here all came from a donor aged 40 or older with multiple myeloma. Both conserved end residues are part of each CDR3. A D gene is named only where the DNA matches it firmly. Some rows mark clone size as missing; the rest say once, few, many or name a class of expanded clone.

CDR3 DNA,CDR3 protein,D gene,J gene,clone size,V gene
TGTGCCAGCAGCTTAGCTGCGGGAGAAATTGGAGAGACCCAGTACTTC,CASSLAAGEIGETQYF,TRBD2,TRBJ2-5,many,TRBV7-9
TGTGCCAGCAGCTTATTAGCGGGAGGGCCAGATGAGCAGTTCTTC,CASSLLAGGPDEQFF,TRBD2,TRBJ2-1,many,TRBV7-6
TGTGCCAGCAGTTTAAGGGACGCGTCCTACAATGAGCAGTTCTTC,CASSLRDASYNEQFF,.,TRBJ2-1,many,TRBV28
TGTGCCAGCATGTCCGGGTATACAGATACGCAGTATTTT,CASMSGYTDTQYF,.,TRBJ2-3,many,TRBV28
TGTGCCAGCAGTCGGACTAGCGGGAGGAGGGAAACCCAGGACTTC,CASSRTSGRRETQDF,TRBD2,TRBJ2-5,.,TRBV6-2/TRBV6-3
TGTGCCAGCAGTGACGTGGGAACCAATCAGCCCCAGCATTTT,CASSDVGTNQPQHF,.,TRBJ1-5,many,TRBV2
TGTGCCAGCAGTCCCCGGGACAGGGGGTACTTGACTGAAGCTTTCTTT,CASSPRDRGYLTEAFF,TRBD1,TRBJ1-1,many,TRBV6-1
TGCAGCGGTGAAGGGGCTTCAGATACGCAGTATTTT,CSGEGASDTQYF,.,TRBJ2-3,many,TRBV29-1
TGTGCCAGCAGCTTGTGGGGTCTAGCCAAAAACATTCAGTACTTC,CASSLWGLAKNIQYF,.,TRBJ2-4,many,TRBV5-6
TGTGCCAGCAGGCCTGACAGGGGGTTCACTGAAGCTTTCTTT,CASRPDRGFTEAFF,TRBD1,TRBJ1-1,many,TRBV5-4
TGCAGTGCGCTGGTGGGCAATCAGCCCCAGCATTTT,CSALVGNQPQHF,.,TRBJ1-5,many,TRBV20-1
TGTGCCAGCAGCCAAGGTACCAGCGGGAGGCGCTACGAGCAGTACTTC,CASSQGTSGRRYEQYF,TRBD2,TRBJ2-7,many,TRBV4-2
TGCGCCAGCAGCCAAGATCCAACTCAGGGTTCATCCTACGAGCAGTACTTC,CASSQDPTQGSSYEQYF,.,TRBJ2-7,.,TRBV4-1
TGCAGCGTCCCCCCCCCTAGCGGGGCCCTGCGTTACAATGAGCAGTTCTTC,CSVPPPSGALRYNEQFF,TRBD2,TRBJ2-1,medium-sized,TRBV29-1
TGTGCCAGCAGCCGACACATGAACACTGAAGCTTTCTTT,CASSRHMNTEAFF,.,TRBJ1-1,many,TRBV7-3
TGCAGTGCTAGGGGCCCGGGGACGGGGCTTGGCGCAGATACGCAGTATTTT,CSARGPGTGLGADTQYF,.,TRBJ2-3,many,TRBV20-1
TGTGCCAGCAAACTGGGCTTGGATCCCTACAATGAGCAGTTCTTC,CASKLGLDPYNEQFF,.,TRBJ2-1,many,TRBV5-6
TGTGCCAGCAGCTTGGGAACTAGCGGGTCCTACGAGCAGTACTTC,CASSLGTSGSYEQYF,TRBD2,TRBJ2-7,many,TRBV5-5
TGTGCCAGCAGTTATAAGGGGGTGACTGAAGCTTTCTTT,CASSYKGVTEAFF,.,TRBJ1-1,many,TRBV6-5
TGTGCCAGCAGTGAATACAGGGACTATGGCTACACCTTC,CASSEYRDYGYTF,.,TRBJ1-2,many,TRBV6-1
TGTGCCAGCAGGCGGACTGGGGCAGGGGGCGACGAGCAGTACTTC,CASRRTGAGGDEQYF,TRBD1,TRBJ2-7,.,TRBV5-1
TGTGCTAGCAGGGTTCAGGGGGTGGGGAACACTGAAGCTTTCTTT,CASRVQGVGNTEAFF,TRBD1,TRBJ1-1,many,TRBV27
TGTGCCAGCAGTTTATCCTTTGGCGGGAGCGGTACCGGGGAGCTGTTTTTT,CASSLSFGGSGTGELFF,TRBD2,TRBJ2-2,many,TRBV27
TGTGCCATCAGTCCGGGACTAGCGGGAGCAGATACGCAGTATTTT,CAISPGLAGADTQYF,TRBD2,TRBJ2-3,many,TRBV10-3
TGTGCCAGCATCCAGAATGAAGCTTTCTTT,CASIQNEAFF,.,TRBJ1-1,many,TRBV28
TGTGCCAGCAGCTCTTGGACTGGGCGGAATGAGCAGTTCTTC,CASSSWTGRNEQFF,.,TRBJ2-1,many,TRBV7-8
TGCGCCAGCAGCTTGGGGGCAGCCTCTGGGGCCAACGTCCTGACTTTC,CASSLGAASGANVLTF,.,TRBJ2-6,many,TRBV5-1
TGCAGCGTTGATAGTACGGGTGGGGAGCAGTACTTC,CSVDSTGGEQYF,.,TRBJ2-7,many,TRBV29-1
TGTGCCAGCTCGAGGGAGCAGGTGGTCTCTGAAGCTTTCTTT,CASSREQVVSEAFF,.,TRBJ1-1,many,TRBV5-4
TGTGCCAGCAGCTTACTAAATCGGGGACTGAACACTGAAGCTTTCTTT,CASSLLNRGLNTEAFF,.,TRBJ1-1,many,TRBV7-2
TGTGCCAGCAGTACTCCCACTGAAGCTTTCTTT,CASSTPTEAFF,.,TRBJ1-1,many,TRBV28
TGTGCCAGCAGTTATGAGGGAGACGAGCAGTACTTC,CASSYEGDEQYF,.,TRBJ2-7,many,TRBV6-6
TGTGCCAGCAGTGAAGCGGGCGGATACAATGAGCAGTTCTTC,CASSEAGGYNEQFF,.,TRBJ2-1,many,TRBV2
TGCGCCAGCAGCGCGACTATAAACACCGGGGAGCTGTTTTTT,CASSATINTGELFF,.,TRBJ2-2,many,TRBV5-1
TGTGCCAGCAGCTCAGGACTAGCCACCCCCGAGCAGTACTTC,CASSSGLATPEQYF,TRBD2,TRBJ2-7,many,TRBV7-2
TGTGCCTGGAGTGTAACCGGTAATAGCAATCAGCCCCAGCATTTT,CAWSVTGNSNQPQHF,.,TRBJ1-5,many,TRBV30
TGTGCCAGTAGTATCTTGGCCGGGACGGCGAACACCGGGGAGCTGTTTTTT,CASSILAGTANTGELFF,.,TRBJ2-2,many,TRBV19
TGCAGTGCCCCAGCCCCTGTAGCTGGGCACTTCTCCCTCAATGAGCAGTTCTTC,CSAPAPVAGHFSLNEQFF,.,TRBJ2-1,many,TRBV20-1
TGTGCCACCAGCCTCACGACAGGGTACAATGAGCAGTTCTTC,CATSLTTGYNEQFF,TRBD1,TRBJ2-1,many,TRBV15
TGTGCCAGCAGTACTTACACAGGGTTCGATACGCAGTATTTT,CASSTYTGFDTQYF,.,TRBJ2-3,many,TRBV27